The rows below give T cell receptor beta chains drawn from one sample of a study of beta chain features in type 1 diabetes. Sequencing used immunoSEQ multiplex PCR; TCRdb keeps in-frame clones, though not all of them. The sample records about 650,000 clones, approximately 13% being singletons. The specimen was naive CD4+ T cells from blood. These receptors all stem from a man aged 25-40 years with type 1 diabetes. Both conserved end residues are part of each CDR3. D genes are given only for firm matches. Size tells how often a clone was seen (once, few, many) or the class of an expanded clone, and some rows leave it out.

D	size	V	J	DNA	CDR3
NA	NA	TRBV4-2	TRBJ1-2	TGTGCCAGCAGCCAAGCCTCCGGAGGTACAGGATCCTATGGCTACACCTTC	CASSQASGGTGSYGYTF
NA	few	TRBV4-3	TRBJ1-2	TGCGCCAGCAGCCAAGATGTGGGGACCGCCGCGGGTGGCTACACCTTC	CASSQDVGTAAGGYTF
NA	NA	TRBV21-1	TRBJ2-2	TGTGCCAGCAGCATGGGACAGCAGAACACCGGGGAGCTGTTTTTT	CASSMGQQNTGELFF
TRBD1	NA	TRBV18	TRBJ1-6	TGTGCCAGCTCGTACTCGGACAGGGCCGTGCCACCCCTCCACTTT	CASSYSDRAVPPLHF
TRBD2	few	TRBV7-2	TRBJ2-3	TGTGCCAGCAGCTCCACACTAGCGGTCACGCAGTATTTT	CASSSTLAVTQYF
NA	few	TRBV28	TRBJ2-2	TGTGCCAGCAGTTTATCGCTAGGGGGTCTGACCGGGGAGCTGTTTTTT	CASSLSLGGLTGELFF
NA	NA	TRBV28	TRBJ2-7	TGTGCCAGCAGTTTGTGGGGCGAGCAGTACTTC	CASSLWGEQYF
NA	NA	TRBV29-1	TRBJ1-1	TGCAGCGTTGTTCGGGGCCTGAACACTGAAGCTTTCTTT	CSVVRGLNTEAFF
NA	few	TRBV10-3	TRBJ1-5	TGTGCCACCACACTAGAAGACGGAGTACAGCCCCAGCATTTT	CATTLEDGVQPQHF
TRBD2	NA	TRBV5-4	TRBJ2-7	TGTGCCAGCAGCTTGTCGCTAGCGGGGAACTCCTACGAGCAGTACTTC	CASSLSLAGNSYEQYF
NA	NA	TRBV29-1	TRBJ1-4	TGCAGCGTTGAAGTCAATGAAAAACTGTTTTTT	CSVEVNEKLFF
NA	NA	TRBV5-1	TRBJ1-2	TGCGCCAGCAGCGGCAGTCCTACTGTGGGGTATGGCTACACCTTC	CASSGSPTVGYGYTF
TRBD1	NA	TRBV30	TRBJ1-5	TGTGCCTGGAGTGTAGGACAGGGGGCTAATCAGCCCCAGCATTTT	CAWSVGQGANQPQHF
TRBD2	NA	TRBV9	TRBJ2-1	TGTGCCAGCAGACTAGCGGGGGACCTCGGGGAGCAGTTCTTC	CASRLAGDLGEQFF
NA	NA	TRBV7-9	TRBJ2-2	TGTGCCAGCAGCTCCGGGGGGCGGAACACCGGGGAGCTGTTTTTT	CASSSGGRNTGELFF
TRBD2	few	TRBV7-9	TRBJ2-7	TGTGCCAGCAGCCCACCCCCGGGGGGCTACGAGCAGTACTTC	CASSPPPGGYEQYF